This entry is about one T cell receptor (beta chain). The sample belongs to a study of shared clonotypes between healthy human individuals. At the level of the study: Aged between 18 and 49, the donors were a couple of women and three men.

CDR1 MNHNS and CDR2 SASEGT come from the germline V gene. CDR3 length equals 17 residues. With 2 bases removed from V and 2 bases from J, the gap between germline ends came to 18 bases. TCRdb keeps only in-frame clones here, not all; method: immunoSEQ multiplex PCR. The sample has more than 1 million clones, 78% seen once. HIV-negative, healthy adults without recent acute infections or vaccinations were the donors. Donors, without exception, were Caucasian adults residing in Nashville, Tennessee. The source material was memory CD4+ T cells from PBMCs. The subset is: CD45RA-negative fraction. The rearrangement links TRBV6-1 to TRBJ2-5, with D tentatively TRBD2 (5 bases). The sequence was obtained from a man between 18 and 29 years old in good health. Some clones in this sample may be carry-over from other donors' samples. CDR3 DNA: TGTGCCAGCAGTGAATATCGACTAAACACTGGTCAAGAGACCCAGTACTTC. It yields the protein CASSEYRLNTGQETQYF.